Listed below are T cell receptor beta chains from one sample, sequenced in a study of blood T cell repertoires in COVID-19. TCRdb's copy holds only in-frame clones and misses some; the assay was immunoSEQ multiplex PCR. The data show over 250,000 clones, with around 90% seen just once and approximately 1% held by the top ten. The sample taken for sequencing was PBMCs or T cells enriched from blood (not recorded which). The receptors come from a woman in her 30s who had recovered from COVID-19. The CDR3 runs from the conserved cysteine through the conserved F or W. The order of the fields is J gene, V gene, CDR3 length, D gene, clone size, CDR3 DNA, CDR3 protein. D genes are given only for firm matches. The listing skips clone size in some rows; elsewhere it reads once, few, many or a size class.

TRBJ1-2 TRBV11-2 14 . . TGTGCCAGCAGCCCCAACACAGGAGTCTATGGCTACACCTTC CASSPNTGVYGYTF
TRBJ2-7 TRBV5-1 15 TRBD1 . TGCGCCAGCAGTCACGGGGACAGGGTTTCTGGCGAGCAGTACTTC CASSHGDRVSGEQYF
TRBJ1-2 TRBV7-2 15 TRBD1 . TGTGCCAGCAGCTTAGTGAGGGACAGCCAAGATGGCTACACCTTC CASSLVRDSQDGYTF
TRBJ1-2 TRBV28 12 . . TGTGCCAGCACCCTTGGGGGGGGAGGCTACACCTTC CASTLGGGGYTF
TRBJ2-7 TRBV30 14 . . TGTGCCTGGAGTGCCTCGACAGCCTCCTACGAGCAGTACTTC CAWSASTASYEQYF
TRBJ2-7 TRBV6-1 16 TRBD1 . TGTGCCAGCAGTGAAGCGCCGGCAGGGGGCCGTTACGAGCAGTACTTC CASSEAPAGGRYEQYF
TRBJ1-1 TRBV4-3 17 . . TGCGCCAGCAGCCAGAGCAGGGACACCGGCTTTTGGACTGAAGCTTTCTTT CASSQSRDTGFWTEAFF
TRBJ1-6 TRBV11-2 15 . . TGTGCCAGCAGCTTAGTGCAGGCGTATAATTCACCCCTCCACTTT CASSLVQAYNSPLHF
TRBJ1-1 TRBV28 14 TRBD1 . TGTGCCAGCAGATACAGGGGGCTGAACACTGAAGCTTTCTTT CASRYRGLNTEAFF
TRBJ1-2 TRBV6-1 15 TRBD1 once TGTGCCAGCAGTGAACTACTAACAGGGGTGCATGGCTACACCTTC CASSELLTGVHGYTF
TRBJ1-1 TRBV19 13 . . TGTGCCAGTAGTATAGGCGGAGGGACGGAAGCTTTCTTT CASSIGGGTEAFF
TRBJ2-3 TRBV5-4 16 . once TGTGCCAGCAGCTTGGTTCCAGAAAGAGGGACAGATACGCAGTATTTT CASSLVPERGTDTQYF
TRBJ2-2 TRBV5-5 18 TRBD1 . TGTGCCAGCAGCTTGGTGGTGACAGGGTTAGCGAACACCGGGGAGCTGTTTTTT CASSLVVTGLANTGELFF
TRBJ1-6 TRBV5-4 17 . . TGTGCCAGCAGCTTGGCGGGGGGCAGCACGTTTAATTCACCCCTCCACTTT CASSLAGGSTFNSPLHF
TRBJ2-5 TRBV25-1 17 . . TGTGCCAGCAGTGATGGGGCCCCCACTTACCTCCAAGAGACCCAGTACTTC CASSDGAPTYLQETQYF
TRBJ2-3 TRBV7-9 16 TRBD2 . TGTGCCAGCAGTCAACCGGGACTAGACTACACAGATACGCAGTATTTT CASSQPGLDYTDTQYF
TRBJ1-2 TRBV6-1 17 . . TGTGCCAGCAGTGAAGCGTCAGGTAGAGTTGGGCCTTATGGCTACACCTTC CASSEASGRVGPYGYTF
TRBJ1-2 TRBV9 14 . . TGTGCCAGCAGCCCGCTCCTCCGACAAAATGGCTACACCTTC CASSPLLRQNGYTF
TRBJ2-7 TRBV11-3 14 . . TGTGCCAGCAGCCCAGGGGCCAGCAGCGTGGAGCAGTACTTC CASSPGASSVEQYF
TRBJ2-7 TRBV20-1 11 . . TGCAGTGGGAGGGGACCCTACGAGCAGTACTTC CSGRGPYEQYF
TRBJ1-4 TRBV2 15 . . TGTGCCAGCAGTGAACGGGGGGCAGCTAATGAAAAACTGTTTTTT CASSERGAANEKLFF
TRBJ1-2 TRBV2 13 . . TGTGCCAGCAGAGGGGTCCCCTACTATGGCTACACCTTC CASRGVPYYGYTF
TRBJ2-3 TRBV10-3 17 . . TGTGCCATCAGTGAGTCGAGACAAGAAGTGAGCACAGATACGCAGTATTTT CAISESRQEVSTDTQYF
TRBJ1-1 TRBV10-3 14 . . TGTGCCATCAGTGAAGGAAGGGGAGGCACTGAAGCTTTCTTT CAISEGRGGTEAFF
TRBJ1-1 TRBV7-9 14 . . TGTGCCATCGCAGGACACACTATGAACACTGAAGCTTTCTTT CAIAGHTMNTEAFF
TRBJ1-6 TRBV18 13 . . TGTGCCAGCTCACCAGGGGGCGATTCACCCCTCCACTTT CASSPGGDSPLHF
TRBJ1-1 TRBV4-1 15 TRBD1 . TGCGCCAGCAGCCAAGATAGGGGGCAGCGCCGGTACTCTTTCTTT CASSQDRGQRRYSFF
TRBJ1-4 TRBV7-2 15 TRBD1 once TGTGCCAGCAGCGCCGAGACAGGGCGCGGTGAAAAACTGTTTTTT CASSAETGRGEKLFF
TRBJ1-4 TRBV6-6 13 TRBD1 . TGTGCCAGCAGTTACGGGACAGGTGAAAAACTGTTTTTT CASSYGTGEKLFF
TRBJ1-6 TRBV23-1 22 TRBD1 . TGCGCCAGCAGTCTATGTAAGAACAGGGGTAGGAGGGTCAGCTCCTATAATTCACCCCTCCACTTT CASSLCKNRGRRVSSYNSPLHF
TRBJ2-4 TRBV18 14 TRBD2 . TGTGCCAGCTCACCGAGCGGGGGGACTAACATTCAGTACTTC CASSPSGGTNIQYF
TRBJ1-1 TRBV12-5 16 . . TGTGCTAGTGGTTCAGGGTCGGTGGGCCGACCGTATGAAGCTTTCTTT CASGSGSVGRPYEAFF
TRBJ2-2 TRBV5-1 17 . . TGCGCCAGCAGCTTGGGCCGGGCGGGGCCGAACACCGGGGAGCTGTTTTTT CASSLGRAGPNTGELFF
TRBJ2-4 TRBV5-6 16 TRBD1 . TGTGCCAGCAGCCCGGACAGGGGGCTGTTCGGGGCCATTCAGTACTTC CASSPDRGLFGAIQYF
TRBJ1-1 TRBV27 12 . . TGTGCCAGCAGTTTCCGGGGTAATGAAGCTTTCTTT CASSFRGNEAFF
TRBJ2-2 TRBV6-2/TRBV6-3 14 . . TGTGCCAGCAGTACAGGGGAGGACACCGGGGAGCTGTTTTTT CASSTGEDTGELFF
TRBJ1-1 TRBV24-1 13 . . TGTGCCACCAGAGGACTGAAGAACACTGAAGCTTTCTTT CATRGLKNTEAFF
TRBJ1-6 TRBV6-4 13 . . TGTGCCAGCAGTCAGTTTACTAATTCACCCCTCCACTTT CASSQFTNSPLHF
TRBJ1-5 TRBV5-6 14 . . TGTGCCAGCAGTTATCGACAGAAGAATCAGCCCCAGCATTTT CASSYRQKNQPQHF
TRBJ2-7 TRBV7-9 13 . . TGTGCCAGCAGAAGCCCGGTATCGGACGAGCAGTACTTC CASRSPVSDEQYF
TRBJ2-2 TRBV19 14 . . TGTGCCAGTAGTATGCTCCGCGCGGCCGGGGAGCTGTTTTTT CASSMLRAAGELFF
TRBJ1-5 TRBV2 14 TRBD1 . TGTGCCAGCAGTGGTCGGACAGGACATCAGCCCCAGCATTTT CASSGRTGHQPQHF
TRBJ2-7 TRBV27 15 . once TGTGCCAGCAGTCCGACAGCTTCTCGTACCTACGAGCAGTACTTC CASSPTASRTYEQYF
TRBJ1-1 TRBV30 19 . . TGTGCCTGGAGATTTAACCCCCTCGGGCGGGGTCGTGTGAACACTGAAGCTTTCTTT CAWRFNPLGRGRVNTEAFF
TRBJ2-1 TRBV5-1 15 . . TGCGCCAGCAGTCGGGGGACAGCTTCATACAATGAGCAGTTCTTC CASSRGTASYNEQFF
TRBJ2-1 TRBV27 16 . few TGTGCCAGCAGTTTATTCCGACCTATCCAGGGGTACCAGCAGTTCTTC CASSLFRPIQGYQQFF
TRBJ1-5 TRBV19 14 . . TGTGCCAGTAGCCCGGGGTATAGCAATCAGCCCCAGCATTTT CASSPGYSNQPQHF
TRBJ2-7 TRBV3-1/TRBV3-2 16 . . TGTGCCAGCAGCCGAGAAACAATAAACGGGGGTAACGAGCAGTACTTC CASSRETINGGNEQYF
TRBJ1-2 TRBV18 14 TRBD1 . TGTGCCAGCTCAGAGAGGACAGGCGACTATGGCTACACCTTC CASSERTGDYGYTF
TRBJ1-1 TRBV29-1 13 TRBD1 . TGCAGCGTTGACAGGGGGGAGAACACTGAAGCTTTCTTT CSVDRGENTEAFF
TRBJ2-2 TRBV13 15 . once TGTGCCAGCAGCCCCAACCGGGAGTACACCGGGGAGCTGTTTTTT CASSPNREYTGELFF
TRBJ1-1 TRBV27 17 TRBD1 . TGTGCCAGCAAGTTTCTTCCCATCGGGACAGGCGACACTGAAGCTTTCTTT CASKFLPIGTGDTEAFF
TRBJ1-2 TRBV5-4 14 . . TGTGCCAGCAGCTTGGGGGGCCTCCAGTGGGGCTACACCTTC CASSLGGLQWGYTF
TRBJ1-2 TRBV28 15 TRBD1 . TGTGCCAGCACTTTGTCCGGGACAGGGACTGATGGCTACACCTTC CASTLSGTGTDGYTF